Sequencing of this T cell receptor (beta chain) was carried out in a study of tumor-infiltrating lymphocytes in primary liver carcinoma (TCRdb year 2017). About the full investigation: The five patients, three men and two women aged 30 to 69 years, had hepatocellular carcinoma (four) or combined HCC and intrahepatic cholangiocarcinoma (one). Roughly 3.65 to 7.13 million productive TCRbeta reads were obtained per sample, and no significant difference in read depth was found between tissue types. TCRbeta repertoire sequencing covered roughly 35 specimens from 5 patients: 25 or so tumor regions, 5 adjacent noncancerous liver tissues and 5 peripheral blood samples. Repertoires from technical replicates were highly reproducible, with mean shared-clone rates approximately 0.92 and correlation coefficients above 0.95. TCRbeta repertoire sequencing, expression microarrays and whole-exome sequencing were combined in the study across five regions of each liver tumor, with adjacent normal tissue and blood also included. The five patients had tumors staged T1-T3 N0M0, with maximum diameters ranging from about 4.2 to 10 cm. The investigation overall reported the following: Repertoire overlap was higher between tumor regions (mean roughly 35%) than tumor-adjacent (17%) or tumor-blood (14%) pairs, consistent with antigen-driven expansion. Only a few patients were included in the study, and the authors note that the findings should be validated in a larger study. Because the samples were bulk and unsorted, CD4+ and CD8+ T cell repertoires could not be compared. Compared with blood, tumors had a significantly larger share of the repertoire taken up by the top 250 clones (p = 0.039). Because sequencing covered only the TCR beta chain and unpaired alpha chains were not captured, true repertoire diversity is likely underestimated.

A constant-region primer and ProtoScript II reverse transcriptase were used to reverse-transcribe TCRbeta-specific cDNA from around 480 ng total RNA. TCRbeta libraries were built with three nested multiplex PCR rounds, a slightly modified ARM-PCR procedure. Multiplex TRBV1-TRBV30 forward primers and a Cbeta reverse primer were used in the first two PCR rounds, each of which was run for approximately 9 cycles. Sample barcodes and Illumina adapters were added in a final 25-cycle PCR with Deep VentR polymerase. Amplicons of 200-500 bp were gel-purified with a QIAquick gel extraction kit before sequencing. The TCRbeta amplicons were sequenced with 250-bp paired-end reads on an Illumina HiSeq 2500. On the study's bioinformatics: Reads were quality-trimmed with Trimmomatic v0.33, and paired reads were merged with FLASH v1.2.11 to recover full CDR3 sequences. V, D and J germline segments were assigned to the rearranged TCRbeta sequences by MiGEC v1.2.1b. Clonotype statistics and Shannon-Wiener diversity indices were calculated with VDJtools v1.0.0. Except for diversity analysis, only each sample's 250 most abundant clonotypes were used in subsequent analyses to reduce sampling bias. TCRdb's own reprocessing of the public reads used fastp at Q25 and MiXCR and kept productive beta chains. Every entry covers one CDR3 protein and lists the most common genes and DNA from its rows. These V and J calls rely on TCRdb rather than the paper's analysis. This sample holds more than 100,000 distinct CDR3 sequences; under 70% were observed only once. Jointly, the top ten make up 8.1% of the sample.

Total RNA and DNA were co-extracted from approximately 20-30 mg of bulk tissue with the AllPrep DNA/RNA mini kit, without cell sorting. Roughly 5 patients with histopathologically diagnosed primary liver carcinoma underwent surgical resection in China between November 2015 and March 2016. At the time of sampling, the patients were treatment-naive and had chronic HBV infection. Fresh tumor and adjacent tissue pieces were bisected, with one half stored in RNAlater at -80 degrees C and the other half sent for histology. In the case of this clonotype: There is no known antigen for this receptor. The junction does not match germline at one end; this may be a read error.

From the cysteine up to the phenylalanine, the CDR3 has a length of 12 residues. Of the read, only the CDR3 DNA is kept; its 36 bases are in frame from base 1. The germline V gene provides CDR1 WSHSY and CDR2 SAAADI. Material: tumor-adjacent normal liver tissue. This chain is built from TRBV10-2 and TRBJ1-1, with the D gene uncertain. The TCR comes from a woman in her fifties or sixties with primary liver carcinoma and hepatitis B virus infection. The DNA sequence is TGCGCCAGCCGAGAGGGCGACACTGAAGCTCTCTTT. This gives the protein CASREGDTEALF.